This record covers a single T cell receptor (beta chain). Clinicians made diagnoses from clinical symptoms, serum thyroxine, TRAb, thyroid ultrasound and orbital computed tomography. This sample was taken from a study of Graves' ophthalmopathy and Graves' hyperthyroidism. Amplified TCR beta CDR3 regions were obtained using RNA transcripts as template. HTBI-primed RT-PCR formed the first round, and a multiplex PCR formed the second. TCRdb re-analysed the multiplex PCR reads in MiXCR, keeping a single row per CDR3 protein. The data show 650,000 to 900,000 distinct CDR3 sequences, with approximately 40% seen just once and approximately 43% held by the top ten. The clonotype originates from an adult man with Graves' ophthalmopathy. The sequencing sample was made of peripheral blood.

CDR3 sequence reads: CAIRALESSGNTIYF. In nucleotides, the CDR3 is TGTGCCATCAGGGCGTTGGAGAGCTCTGGAAACACCATATATTTT. V usage is TRBV10-3 and J usage is TRBJ1-3; D is undetermined. In germline, CDR1 is ENHRY, CDR2 SYGVKD. CDR3 length: 15 amino acids. Between the trimmed V and J ends, which lost 6 bases and 0 bases, there was a span of 12 bases.